The 5 T cell receptor beta chains below come from one sample, sequenced in a study of human T cells and chemical hapten exposure. Stated time point: patch test 2, 6 weeks after DPC sensitization. The treatment was: therapeutic diphenylcyclopropenone sensitization with weekly scalp DPC. TCRdb ran MiXCR on the RACE reads and lists one entry per CDR3 protein. This sample has roughly 69,000 distinct CDR3 sequences; about 9.3% occur once, and the top ten carry around 6.8%. Material: whole blood, obtained in connection with sensitization to the hapten diphenylcyclopropenone (DPC). These receptors were obtained from a woman aged 45-65 years with alopecia areata. Some clones in this sample may be carry-over from other donors' samples.

This clonotype was detected a few times. J is TRBJ1-2 and V is TRBV29-1; D is possibly TRBD1 (5 bases). Trimming shortened V by 0 bases and J by 5 bases, and 19 bases separated the two germline ends. In germline, CDR1 is SQVTM, CDR2 ANQGSEA. The CDR3 has 16 amino acids. CDR3 coding DNA: TGCAGCGTTGAAGATTTGGGACTTTCGACTCCATATGGCTACACCTTC. This encodes CSVEDLGLSTPYGYTF.

The table lists this clonotype with many counts. CDR3 bases: TGCAGCGTTGAAGGGTCGGTGAGCGGGGGGACAGATACGCAGTATTTT. Amino acids: CSVEGSVSGGTDTQYF. The chain couples TRBV29-1 to TRBJ2-3, with TRBD2 matching over 9 bases. The CDR3 sequence is 16 residues long. Germline V gene sequence: CDR1 SQVTM, CDR2 ANQGSEA. The V gene end was trimmed by 1 base and the J gene end by 3 bases; junction bases not matched to a gene: 8.

In its sample, this clonotype was seen a few times. The V and J genes are TRBV5-5 and TRBJ1-6; no firm D call. The V end lost 0 bases, the J end lost 7 bases, and 20 bases lay between the germline ends. The CDR3 runs to 18 residues. Germline values: CDR1 SGHKS, CDR2 YYEKEE (reference sequence). The CDR3 DNA reads TGTGCCAGCAGCTTGGAGTCGAATGGAAGAGGAATGAATTCACCCCTCCACTTT. It is translated as CASSLESNGRGMNSPLHF. The full variable domain, rest sourced from reference TRBV5-5 and TRBJ1-6, is DAGVTQSPTHLIKTRGQQVTLRCSPISGHKSVSWYQQVLGQGPQFIFQYYEKEERGRGNFPDRFSARQFPNYSSELNVNALLLGDSALYLCASSLESNGRGMNSPLHFGNGTRLTVT.

Ten or more counts support this clonotype. The genes are TRBV29-1 and TRBJ1-1; 9 nucleotides match TRBD1. V was clipped by 4 bases and J by 6 bases; unmatched bases: 9. There are 14 residues in the CDR3. CDR1 SQVTM and CDR2 ANQGSEA come from the germline V gene. DNA for the CDR3: TGCAGCGTTGGACCGACAGGGGGTTTCGCTGAAGCTTTCTTT. The encoded protein is CSVGPTGGFAEAFF.

J is TRBJ1-1 and V is TRBV2; maybe TRBD1 (5 bases). The CDR3 runs to 15 residues. Germline CDR1 SNHLY, CDR2 FYNNEI. V lost 7 bases, J lost 1 base, and 16 bases lay in between. The CDR3 spells CASTVGWGKNTEAFF. The DNA for the CDR3 is TGTGCCAGCACCGTAGGATGGGGGAAGAACACTGAAGCTTTCTTT. The variable domain in full, completed from reference TRBV2 and TRBJ1-1, reads EPEVTQTPSHQVTQMGQEVILRCVPISNHLYFYWYRQILGQKVEFLVSFYNNEISEKSEIFDDQFSVERPDGSNFTLKIRSTKLEDSAMYFCASTVGWGKNTEAFFGQGTRLTVV.